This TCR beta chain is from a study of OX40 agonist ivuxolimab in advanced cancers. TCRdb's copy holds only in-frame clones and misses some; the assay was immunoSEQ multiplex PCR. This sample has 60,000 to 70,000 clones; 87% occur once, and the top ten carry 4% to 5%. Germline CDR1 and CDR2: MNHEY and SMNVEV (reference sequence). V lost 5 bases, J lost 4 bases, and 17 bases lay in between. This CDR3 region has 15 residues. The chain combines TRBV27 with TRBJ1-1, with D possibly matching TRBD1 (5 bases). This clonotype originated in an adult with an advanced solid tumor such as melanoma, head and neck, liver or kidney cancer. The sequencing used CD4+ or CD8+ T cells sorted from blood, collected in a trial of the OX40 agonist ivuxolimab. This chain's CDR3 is CASSPFRGRATEAFF. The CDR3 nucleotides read TGTGCCAGCAGTCCGTTCCGGGGCAGGGCCACTGAAGCTTTCTTT.